Presented here are 21 T cell receptor beta chains from one specimen sequenced in a study of blood T cell repertoires in COVID-19. Libraries were prepared by immunoSEQ multiplex PCR; TCRdb keeps only in-frame clonotypes and omits some of them. The sample yields about 160,000 clones, about four fifths seen once. The sample comprised peripheral blood. These receptors originate from a man between 65 and 85 years old who had recovered from COVID-19.

This clone was observed once. The chain is built from TRBV6-4 and TRBJ2-1; tentative D call: TRBD1 (6 bases). Trimming shortened V by 4 bases and J by 6 bases, and 16 bases separated the two germline ends. Germline V gene lookup returns CDR1 MRHNA and CDR2 SNTAGT. This CDR3 region has 15 residues. Here the CDR3 DNA reads TGTGCCAGCAGTGCCCGATTACAAGGGGGCAATGAGCAGTTCTTC. It translates to CASSARLQGGNEQFF.

The chain links TRBV4-1 to TRBJ1-4; the match to TRBD1 covers 9 bases. The germline V gene has CDR1 MGHRA and CDR2 YSYEKL. The CDR3 consists of 14 residues. Germline trimming cut 4 bases from V and 6 bases from J; bases unmatched to any gene: 3. The CDR3 sequence is CASSPGQGYEKLFF. The CDR3 DNA reads TGCGCCAGCAGCCCGGGACAGGGTTATGAAAAACTGTTTTTT.

The rearrangement uses TRBV6-5 and TRBJ2-5, with TRBD2 identical over 7 bases. The CDR3 is made up of 15 amino acids. Trimming at V came to 0 bases and at J to 5 bases, leaving 6 bases not matched to a gene. The V gene's germline CDR1 is MNHEY and CDR2 SVGAGI. The CDR3 here is CASSYSGGVWETQYF. The CDR3 DNA follows: TGTGCCAGCAGTTACTCGGGGGGGGTTTGGGAGACCCAGTACTTC.

The chain has TRBV25-1 and TRBJ2-7; TRBD2 is a possible D gene (6 bases). The V end was cut by 1 base, the J end by 6 bases, with 10 bases between. CDR3 length: 13 residues. CDR1 and CDR2 (germline): MGHDK, SYGVNS. CDR3 DNA: TGTGCCAGCAGTGAATGGCGGGGATCCGAGCAGTACTTC. Translating it yields CASSEWRGSEQYF.

The CDR3 region is CASSSSGREQYF. For the CDR3, the DNA is TGTGCCAGCAGCTCTAGCGGGAGGGAGCAGTACTTC. This sequence joins TRBV28 and TRBJ2-7; 11 nucleotides match TRBD2. Germline CDR1 reads MDHEN; CDR2 reads SYDVKM. V trimming: 6 bases; J trimming: 7 bases; junction bases outside the gene matches: 2. The CDR3 runs to 12 residues.

V and J are TRBV6-5 and TRBJ2-2; possible D gene TRBD1, 6 bases. With 6 bases removed from V and 8 bases from J, the gap between germline ends came to 16 bases. Germline CDR1 reads MNHEY; CDR2 reads SVGAGI. The CDR3 has 14 residues. In DNA form, the CDR3 reads TGTGCCAGCAGACATGGACAGTGGCTTGGGGAGCTGTTTTTT. Protein product: CASRHGQWLGELFF.

J is TRBJ2-3 and V is TRBV4-2; no definite D call. V lost 0 bases, J lost 4 bases, and 11 bases lay in between. CDR3 size: 15 residues. The germline gives CDR1 LGHNA, CDR2 YNFKEQ. CDR3 DNA sequence: TGTGCCAGCAGCCAAGAAAGCGCTGGGTCAGATACGCAGTATTTT. This encodes CASSQESAGSDTQYF.

This chain uses TRBV27 with TRBJ1-1, with D possibly matching TRBD1 (5 bases). This CDR3 is built from 14 residues. Trimming cost V 2 bases and J 2 bases, with 9 bases left between them. Germline V gene lookup returns CDR1 MNHEY and CDR2 SMNVEV (reference sequence). In DNA, the CDR3 is TGTGCCAGCAGTTTAAGGGGTCGTAACACTGAAGCTTTCTTT. It is translated as CASSLRGRNTEAFF.

This clone was detected only a few times. V and J are TRBV5-4 and TRBJ1-2; D might be TRBD1 (6 bases). The CDR3 is 14 residues long. Trimming pared 4 bases from V and 3 bases from J, leaving 13 bases between. Per the germline V gene, CDR1 is SGHNT and CDR2 is YYREEE (reference sequence). CDR3 nucleotide sequence: TGTGCCAGCAGCACGGCGGGGGCAGACTATGGCTACACCTTC. Translated: CASSTAGADYGYTF.

V and J are TRBV11-2 and TRBJ1-3; TRBD1 is a possible D gene (6 bases). The CDR3 has 16 amino acids. From germline, CDR1 is SGHAT and CDR2 FQNNGV. V was clipped by 5 bases and J by 4 bases, with 18 bases between them. The CDR3 nucleotides read TGTGCCAGCAGCCCTCAAACAGGGCAGAGAGGAAACACCATATATTTT. Its protein is CASSPQTGQRGNTIYF.

The chain joins TRBV6-5 to TRBJ2-1; 8 bases agree with TRBD2. The CDR3 is 13 amino acids. J gave up 9 bases and V 6 bases, and 7 bases lay outside the gene matches. In germline, CDR1 is MNHEY, CDR2 SVGAGI. The DNA of the CDR3 is TGTGCCAGCAGACTGAGCGGGAGTGGTGAGCAGTTCTTC. Residues: CASRLSGSGEQFF.

This clone occurred once. This chain connects TRBV29-1 to TRBJ2-5, with a tentative D call TRBD2 (5 bases). Germline V gene data show CDR1 as SQVTM and CDR2 as ANQGSEA. With 3 bases removed from V and 5 bases from J, the gap between germline ends came to 10 bases. CDR3 length: 12 residues. The DNA of the CDR3 is TGCAGCGTTGAGGTTAGGGAGGAGACCCAGTACTTC. Protein sequence: CSVEVREETQYF.

The chain joins TRBV28 to TRBJ2-1; D is undetermined. The CDR3 loop spans 15 amino acids. V shed 6 bases and J shed 0 bases, with 12 bases lying between them. From germline, CDR1 is MDHEN and CDR2 SYDVKM. CDR3 in DNA: TGTGCCAGCAGCTTGGAGTACCACTCCTACAATGAGCAGTTCTTC. Translated: CASSLEYHSYNEQFF.

The chain carries TRBV4-3 and TRBJ2-1, with D perhaps matching TRBD1 (5 bases). V lost 1 base and J 5 bases, leaving 12 bases between the germline ends. The CDR3 consists of 15 residues. Germline V gives CDR1 LGHNA, CDR2 YSLEER. In nucleotides, the CDR3 is TGCGCCAGCAGCCAAGGCAGGGTAGGCAACAATGAGCAGTTCTTC. Encoded protein: CASSQGRVGNNEQFF.

V is TRBV20-1 and J is TRBJ2-4; tentative D call: TRBD1 (6 bases). Per germline, CDR1 DFQATT and CDR2 SNEGSKA (reference sequence). V lost 3 bases to trimming and J lost 2 bases, with 14 bases between them. The CDR3 totals 15 residues. As DNA, the CDR3 is TGCAGTGCTAGTATGGGGCAGGGGACCAAAAACATTCAGTACTTC. Amino acids: CSASMGQGTKNIQYF.

The V gene is TRBV28, the J gene TRBJ1-2, with 11 bases identical to TRBD1. V gave up 2 bases and J gave up 4 bases; unmatched junction bases: 3. Per the germline V gene, CDR1 is MDHEN and CDR2 is SYDVKM. The CDR3 length is 15 residues. This CDR3 reads CASSLGQGASYGYTF. CDR3 coding DNA: TGTGCCAGCAGTTTAGGACAGGGGGCAAGCTATGGCTACACCTTC.

The J gene is TRBJ1-6, the V gene TRBV28; 8 nucleotides align to TRBD1. V gave up 6 bases and J gave up 8 bases; unmatched junction bases: 3. Germline CDR1 is MDHEN and CDR2 is SYDVKM. This CDR3 has 13 amino acids. The CDR3 loop is CASRDRVDSPLHF. The CDR3 DNA reads TGTGCCAGCAGGGACAGGGTGGATTCACCCCTCCACTTT.

This sequence joins TRBV7-2 and TRBJ2-5; D not resolved. The CDR3 spans 12 residues. CDR1 and CDR2 (germline): SGHTA, FQGNSA. Trimming stripped 2 bases from V and 5 bases from J, with 6 bases between. The CDR3 nucleotides read TGTGCCAGCAGCTTACTGCGGGAGACCCAGTACTTC. It encodes CASSLLRETQYF.

Written as DNA, the CDR3 is TGTGCTAGTGGTCCGGACAGGGCCATGAACACTGAAGCTTTCTTT. It yields the protein CASGPDRAMNTEAFF. The J gene is TRBJ1-1, the V gene TRBV12-5; 8 nucleotides agree with TRBD1. V trimming: 5 bases; J trimming: 0 bases; junction bases outside the gene matches: 5. Looked up from germline, CDR1 is LGHNT and CDR2 is FRNRAP. The CDR3 has 15 residues. The variable domain in full, completed from reference TRBV12-5 and TRBJ1-1, reads DARVTQTPRHKVTEMGQEVTMRCQPILGHNTVFWYRQTMMQGLELLAYFRNRAPLDDSGMPKDRFSAEMPDATLATLKIQPSEPRDSAVYFCASGPDRAMNTEAFFGQGTRLTVV.

V usage is TRBV4-1 and J usage is TRBJ2-7; D not resolved. The CDR3 has 15 residues. CDR1 is MGHRA and CDR2 is YSYEKL in the germline V gene. Trimming removed 1 base at V and 4 bases at J, with 14 bases between. The CDR3 is CASSQAARSSYEQYF. In nucleotides, the CDR3 is TGCGCCAGCAGCCAAGCCGCCAGGTCGAGTTACGAGCAGTACTTC.

This clone showed up just once. CDR3 sequence (DNA): TGTGCCAGTAGTATATATGGGACAGGGGGATTTGAGCAGTTCTTC. Residues: CASSIYGTGGFEQFF. The V gene is TRBV19, the J gene TRBJ2-1, with TRBD1 matching 11 bases. The CDR3 consists of 15 residues. With 2 bases clipped from V and 9 bases from J, the junction kept 6 bases outside the gene matches. The germline CDR1 and CDR2 sequences are LNHDA and SQIVND (reference sequence).